This T cell receptor (beta chain) stems from a study of T-cell reconstitution after alpha-beta-depleted transplantation in children. Molecular barcoding with unique molecular identifiers was used for the TCRbeta library. TCRdb reprocessed the PCR reads via MiXCR and lists one record per CDR3 protein. The table records a few hundred thousand distinct CDR3 sequences, around 19% of them present only once. The germline V gene encodes CDR1 DFQATT and CDR2 SNEGSKA (reference sequence). The trim removed 3 bases at V and 4 bases at J, leaving 5 bases unmatched. The CDR3 is 14 residues long. This sample comprised PBMCs from the stem cell graft donor, obtained from the stem cell graft. The V call is TRBV20-1, the J call TRBJ2-7; 11 positions agree with TRBD1. The TCR comes from a human donor who donated a stem cell graft to a child with acute lymphoblastic leukemia. CDR3 loop: CSASRDRGVYEQYF. The CDR3 DNA sequence: TGCAGTGCTAGTCGGGACAGGGGGGTGTACGAGCAGTACTTC.